The next 25 T cell receptor beta chains were all read from a single sample in a study of glioma-infiltrating T cells. Using RNA template, CDR3s of TCR alpha and beta were amplified with iRepertoire arm-PCR. MiXCR, applied by TCRdb to the multiplex PCR reads, yields one record per CDR3 protein. The sample yields tens of thousands of distinct CDR3 sequences, around 40% seen once. The sequencing sample was made of glioma tissue, nonneoplastic brain tissue, or PBMCs (not recorded which). These receptors all stem from a human donor with low-grade glioma or glioblastoma, undergoing nonglioma brain surgery, or in good health (not recorded which).

This chain joins TRBV2 and TRBJ2-1; 8 bases match TRBD1. This CDR3 comprises 15 residues. V was pared by 3 bases and J by 4 bases, with 5 bases of the junction left unmatched. The germline gives CDR1 SNHLY, CDR2 FYNNEI. The chain's CDR3 is CASSDGGQAYNEQFF. The CDR3 DNA is TGTGCCAGCAGTGATGGGGGACAGGCATACAATGAGCAGTTCTTC.

This clonotype appeared many times. J is TRBJ2-1 and V is TRBV18; 11 bases align to TRBD2. The length of the CDR3 is 15 residues. The V gene's germline CDR1 is KGHSH and CDR2 LQKENI. Trimming at V came to 0 bases and at J to 7 bases, leaving 2 bases not matched to a gene. CDR3 in amino acids: CASSPPSGRENEQFF. The CDR3 coding sequence is TGTGCCAGCTCACCACCTAGCGGGAGGGAGAATGAGCAGTTCTTC.

There are many counts of this clonotype. V and J are TRBV19 and TRBJ2-7; tentatively, D is TRBD2 (6 bases). The CDR3 runs 14 residues. Looked up from germline, CDR1 is LNHDA and CDR2 is SQIVND (reference sequence). The germline V and J ends were trimmed by 7 bases and 0 bases, with 13 bases remaining between them. In DNA form, the CDR3 reads TGTGCCAGTAACACGGGACTCCACTCCTACGAGCAGTACTTC. This sequence encodes CASNTGLHSYEQYF. The full variable domain, rest sourced from reference TRBV19 and TRBJ2-7, is DGGITQSPKYLFRKEGQNVTLSCEQNLNHDAMYWYRQDPGQGLRLIYYSQIVNDFQKGDIAEGYSVSREKKESFPLTVTSAQKNPTAFYLCASNTGLHSYEQYFGPGTRLTVT.

To note about this clonotype: This sequence may be a read error, since a much larger clone differs from it by one base. The rearrangement links TRBV20-1 to TRBJ2-2; the D gene is possibly TRBD1 (6 bases). This CDR3 contains 13 residues. Germline CDR1 DFQATT, CDR2 SNEGSKA (reference sequence). In nucleotides, the CDR3 is TGCAGTACTAGAGATCAGGGGACCGGGGAGCTGTTTTTT. Protein product: CSTRDQGTGELFF.

This clonotype was counted many times. The genes are TRBV20-1 and TRBJ2-7, with 13 bases lining up with TRBD2. Unmatched junction bases numbered 3, after V lost 2 bases and J lost 2 bases. Germline CDR1 is DFQATT and CDR2 is SNEGSKA (reference sequence). This CDR3 region has 15 residues. CDR3 sequence: CSARITSGRAYEQYF. The DNA of the CDR3 is TGCAGTGCTAGAATTACTAGCGGGAGGGCCTACGAGCAGTACTTC.

Worth noting for this clonotype: This may arise from a read error, as a much more abundant clone is one base away. This is likely a read error, given that the CDR3 carries no conserved phenylalanine or tryptophan at its end. The gene calls are TRBV29-1 and TRBJ1-1; D not resolved. Trimming pared 5 bases from V and 3 bases from J, leaving 7 bases between. CDR3 length: 11 residues. Germline V CDR1 and CDR2: SQVTM, ANQGSEA. DNA for the CDR3: TGCAGCGTTAGGGAATACACTGAAGCTTTCTCT. Encoded protein: CSVREYTEAFS.

The gene calls are TRBV28 and TRBJ1-2, with 8 nucleotides matching TRBD1. Trimming took 8 bases from V and 4 from J; bases not matched to a gene: 12. The CDR3 has 15 residues. CDR1 is MDHEN and CDR2 is SYDVKM in the germline V gene. The CDR3 region has the DNA TGTGCCAGCGGTAGAAACAGGGGGTTCGGCTATGGCTACACCTTC. Protein: CASGRNRGFGYGYTF.

The chain employs TRBV6-5 and TRBJ2-4; D is uncertain. The germline V and J ends were trimmed by 4 bases and 11 bases, with 21 bases remaining between them. CDR1 is MNHEY and CDR2 is SVGAGI in the germline V gene. This CDR3 contains 15 residues. CDR3 loop: CASSSDGTAKSVQYF. In DNA, the CDR3 is TGTGCCAGCAGTTCTGACGGTACTGCCAAAAGCGTTCAGTACTTC.

In this sample, this clonotype turned up many times. The gene calls are TRBV7-2 and TRBJ2-7; D unclear. The length of the CDR3 is 14 residues. CDR1 and CDR2 (germline): SGHTA, FQGNSA. V lost 5 bases, J lost 2 bases, and 13 bases lay in between. In nucleotides, the CDR3 is TGTGCCAGCAGCCTAACAACGGCCACCTACGAGCAGTACTTC. Its protein is CASSLTTATYEQYF.

V and J are TRBV12-3 or TRBV12-4 and TRBJ2-1; 10 bases are shared with TRBD2. This CDR3 contains 17 residues. The trim removed 5 bases at V and 6 bases at J, leaving 13 bases unmatched. For the CDR3, the DNA is TGTGCCAGCAGTCACGAACGCCTAGCGGGAGCCATCAATGAGCAGTTCTTC. This translates into CASSHERLAGAINEQFF.

This clonotype was observed at least ten times. This sequence joins TRBV7-6 and TRBJ2-3; 8 nucleotides align to TRBD1. From germline, CDR1 is SGHVS and CDR2 FNYEAQ. The CDR3 contains 15 residues. Trimming removed 5 bases from V and 6 bases from J; junction bases left unmatched: 10. This chain's CDR3 is CASSHPATGDDTQYF. The CDR3 DNA sequence: TGTGCCAGCAGCCATCCGGCGACAGGGGATGATACGCAGTATTTT. The complete variable domain, with remaining parts taken from reference TRBV7-6 and TRBJ2-3, reads GAGVSQSPRYKVTKRGQDVALRCDPISGHVSLYWYRQALGQGPEFLTYFNYEAQQDKSGLPNDRFSAERPEGSISTLTIQRTEQRDSAMYRCASSHPATGDDTQYFGPGTRLTVL.

The chain recombines TRBV30 with TRBJ1-4, with D uncertain. Between the trimmed V and J ends, which lost 3 bases and 10 bases, there was a span of 12 bases. This CDR3 has 12 residues. The germline gives CDR1 GTSNPN, CDR2 SVGIG (reference sequence). The chain's CDR3 is CAWSGGLGKLFF. CDR3 coding DNA: TGTGCCTGGAGCGGCGGACTAGGAAAACTGTTTTTT.

The chain combines TRBV24-1 with TRBJ1-5, with 9 bases fitting TRBD1. The CDR3 has 14 amino acids. V lost 9 bases and J lost 8; bases outside the gene matches: 10. The germline V gene has CDR1 KGHDR and CDR2 SFDVKD. The CDR3 is CATSLTGGSKPQHF. The CDR3 DNA reads TGTGCCACCTCGTTGACAGGGGGAAGTAAGCCCCAGCATTTT.

This clonotype appeared many times. The CDR3 nucleotides are TGTGCCAGCAGCCCCGGGACAGGGGGTGTGAATGAGCAGTTCTTC. Translating gives CASSPGTGGVNEQFF. V is TRBV6-4 and J is TRBJ2-1; 11 nucleotides align to TRBD1. Germline lookup yields CDR1 MRHNA and CDR2 SNTAGT. This CDR3 has 15 residues. The trim removed 6 bases at V and 7 bases at J, leaving 8 bases unmatched.

Comments on this clonotype: A much larger clone is a single base away; this may be a read error. The V and J genes are TRBV18 and TRBJ2-5; D possibly matches TRBD1 or TRBD2 (5 bases each). Germline V gene data show CDR1 as KGHSH and CDR2 as LQKENI. The CDR3 extends over 13 amino acids. This CDR3 reads CASSPGPKEAQYF. In DNA form, the CDR3 reads TGTGCCAGCTCGCCGGGACCGAAAGAGGCCCAGTACTTC.

Many counts were recorded for this clonotype. V is TRBV5-4 and J is TRBJ2-1; 9 bases map to TRBD1. This CDR3 is built from 13 residues. Looked up from germline, CDR1 is SGHNT and CDR2 is YYREEE (reference sequence). The V segment lost 5 bases and the J segment 6 bases; nucleotides outside the gene matches: 3. Here the CDR3 DNA reads TGTGCCAGCAGTCCACAGGGGGCCAATGAGCAGTTCTTC. It codes for CASSPQGANEQFF.

Comment on this clonotype: A single base separates this from a much larger clone, so it may be a read error. The chain is built from TRBV29-1 and TRBJ2-3; D unresolved. The CDR3 contains 12 residues. CDR1 is SQVTM and CDR2 is ANQGSEA in the germline V gene. CDR3 region: CSVEYSTDTKYF. The CDR3 nucleotides are TGCAGCGTAGAATACAGCACAGATACGAAGTATTTT.

There are many counts of this clonotype. The chain couples TRBV20-1 to TRBJ2-1; TRBD1 agrees at 12 bases. This CDR3 is built from 20 residues. CDR1 is DFQATT and CDR2 is SNEGSKA in the germline V gene (reference sequence). Losses at the gene ends were 5 bases for V and 4 bases for J; bases not matched to a gene: 21. The CDR3 nucleotides read TGCAGTGCTGGACCGAATGATGGGACAGGGGGCGGCCGTGGGTACAATGAGCAGTTCTTC. Translated: CSAGPNDGTGGGRGYNEQFF.

Comment on this clonotype: The junction and the germline gene differ at one end; a read error may be behind it. This chain links TRBV7-6 with TRBJ2-5; TRBD1 might be the D (7 bases). The CDR3 has 16 amino acids. Germline CDR1 and CDR2: SGHVS and FNYEAQ. The CDR3 sequence: CASSSTDREVYLEQYF. CDR3 bases: TGTGCTAGCAGCTCCACCGACAGGGAGGTCTATCTTGAGCAGTACTTC. Full variable domain (remainder filled in from reference TRBV7-6 and TRBJ2-5): GAGVSQSPRYKVTKRGQDVALRCDPISGHVSLYWYRQALGQGPEFLTYFNYEAQQDKSGLPNDRFSAERPEGSISTLTIQRTEQRDSAMYRCASSSTDREVYLEQYFGPGTRLLVL.

The CDR3 DNA reads TGTGCCAGCAGTCGCCTAGACACAGCCTATGGCTACACCTTC. Its protein product is CASSRLDTAYGYTF. V gene TRBV6-1 combines with J gene TRBJ1-2, with D uncertain. The V gene's germline CDR1 is MNHNS and CDR2 SASEGT. CDR3 length equals 14 residues. Trimming shortened V by 5 bases and J by 4 bases, and 14 bases separated the two germline ends.

The sample holds many counts of this clonotype. The rearrangement links TRBV19 to TRBJ1-1; the match to TRBD1 covers 9 bases. V trimming: 6 bases; J trimming: 4 bases; junction bases outside the gene matches: 9. Germline V CDR1 and CDR2: LNHDA, SQIVND (reference sequence). This CDR3 has 15 residues. CDR3: CASSPRTGGITEAFF. In DNA, the CDR3 is TGTGCCAGTAGCCCCAGAACAGGGGGCATCACTGAAGCTTTCTTT.

This clonotype occurred many times. This sequence joins TRBV20-1 and TRBJ1-5; 8 nucleotides match TRBD1. V trimming: 2 bases; J trimming: 13 bases; junction bases outside the gene matches: 7. This CDR3 spans 12 amino acids. Germline V gives CDR1 DFQATT, CDR2 SNEGSKA (reference sequence). The CDR3: CSARLTGERQHF. The CDR3 DNA reads as TGCAGTGCTAGATTGACAGGGGAAAGGCAGCATTTT.

J is TRBJ2-3 and V is TRBV28; D unclear. The CDR3 spans 13 residues. V lost 6 bases to trimming and J lost 1 base, with 8 bases between them. CDR1 is MDHEN and CDR2 is SYDVKM in the germline V gene. The CDR3 bases are TGTGCCAGCAGACGCCAAGGCACAGATACGCAGTATTTT. It codes for CASRRQGTDTQYF.

This clonotype was seen ten or more times. J is TRBJ1-1 and V is TRBV18; 7 bases line up with TRBD1. Germline loops: CDR1 KGHSH, CDR2 LQKENI. This CDR3 contains 17 residues. The V gene end was trimmed by 1 base and the J gene end by 5 bases; junction bases not matched to a gene: 13. The CDR3 coding sequence is TGTGCCAGCTCACCACTAGAGGGGGCTCCGCTGACTACTGAAGCTTTCTTT. Translating it yields CASSPLEGAPLTTEAFF.

This clonotype was seen repeatedly, ten times or more. This chain joins TRBV5-6 and TRBJ1-1; weak D call: TRBD1 (5 bases). Trimming pared 3 bases from V and 1 base from J, leaving 10 bases between. Germline V lookup: CDR1 SGHDT, CDR2 YYEEEE. The CDR3 length is 14 residues. The CDR3 reads CASSYGHWNTEAFF. The CDR3 DNA reads TGTGCCAGCAGCTATGGACATTGGAACACTGAAGCTTTCTTT. Combining the CDR3 with reference TRBV5-6 and TRBJ1-1 gives the whole variable domain DAGVTQSPTHLIKTRGQQVTLRCSPKSGHDTVSWYQQALGQGPQFIFQYYEEEERQRGNFPDRFSGHQFPNYSSELNVNALLLGDSALYLCASSYGHWNTEAFFGQGTRLTVV.